This TCR beta chain appears in the sequencing data of a study of OX40 agonist ivuxolimab in advanced cancers. Study in general: While on treatment, patients had intravenous ivuxolimab at 0.01 to 10 mg/kg every 2 weeks.

Measured with immunoSEQ multiplex PCR; TCRdb has only the in-frame clones, and not every one. This repertoire shows tens of thousands of clones, about nine tenths found once; its top ten account for 0.95% to 1.1%. Whole-study results and caveats: With doses of 0.1 to 3.0 mg/kg, CD4+ and CD8+ blood T cells had undergone clonal expansion by week 6. Also showing low normalized T-cell clonal expansion were some of the nonresponders. What antigens the expanded peripheral T cells recognized was never established.

Germline V lookup: CDR1 SGHAT, CDR2 FQNNGV. This CDR3 has 14 residues. Trimming stripped 1 base from V and 5 bases from J, with 8 bases between. Details on this clone: Antigen: not known.

This sequence was found in an adult with an advanced solid tumor such as melanoma, head and neck, liver or kidney cancer. The chain links TRBV11-2 to TRBJ1-4; the D is unclear. Sequencing used CD4+ or CD8+ T cells sorted from blood, obtained in a trial of the OX40 agonist ivuxolimab. The CDR3 sequence is CASSLGSGNEKLFF. The DNA for the CDR3 is TGTGCCAGCAGCTTAGGGTCGGGGAATGAAAAACTGTTTTTT.